This T cell receptor beta chain was captured by sequencing in a study of blood T cell repertoires in COVID-19. In the study overall: Sites in the United States, Italy and Spain provided acute and convalescent COVID-19 samples.

Recruitment covered some 25 US areas and drew participants whose ages spanned about 18 to 100 years. Clones were read by immunoSEQ multiplex PCR, and TCRdb kept only the in-frame ones, dropping some. The data contain over 300,000 clones, 70% to 90% of them singletons. Germline V gene lookup returns CDR1 KGHDR and CDR2 SFDVKD. The junction had 3 bases not matched to a gene; V was cut back by 8 bases and J by 0 bases. The CDR3 is made up of 14 amino acids. Sequenced input: PBMCs or T cells enriched from blood (not recorded which). The TCR was taken from a woman in her 30s with acute COVID-19. V usage is TRBV24-1 and J usage is TRBJ2-1; 7 bases match TRBD1. As DNA, the CDR3 is TGTGCCACCAAAGGGACAGTCTCCTACAATGAGCAGTTCTTC. It specifies CATKGTVSYNEQFF.